These 12 T cell receptor beta chains were all obtained from the same sample, sequenced in a study of naive and memory T cell subsets. An equimolar mix of two oligonucleotides served as the beta constant-region primer for TRBC1 and TRBC2. TCRdb re-derived calls from the UMI-ligation and nested PCR reads in MiXCR, one entry per CDR3 protein. The table shows around 160,000 distinct CDR3 sequences, with around 15% occurring only once. The sample consisted of naive CD4+ T cells from blood. These receptors were collected from a human donor in good health.

The J gene is TRBJ2-5, the V gene TRBV5-1, with D unresolved. CDR1 is SGHRS, CDR2 YFSETQ, per germline. CDR3 length: 15 amino acids. Trimming removed 0 bases at V and 1 base at J, with 10 bases between. As DNA, the CDR3 is TGCGCCAGCAGCTTGGCCGAACAGATCCAAGAGACCCAGTACTTC. Its translation is CASSLAEQIQETQYF.

The gene calls are TRBV6-1 and TRBJ1-1; D gene uncertain. The CDR3 is 12 amino acids. The germline V and J ends were trimmed by 6 bases and 1 base, with 6 bases remaining between them. The germline V gene encodes CDR1 MNHNS and CDR2 SASEGT. This chain's CDR3 is CASSVQNTEAFF. The DNA of the CDR3 is TGTGCCAGCAGCGTACAGAACACTGAAGCTTTCTTT.

The chain uses TRBV7-2 and TRBJ1-2; no reliable D call. The CDR3 contains 14 residues. Trimming removed 3 bases at V and 6 bases at J, with 14 bases between. Germline lookup yields CDR1 SGHTA and CDR2 FQGNSA. CDR3 amino acids: CASSFGGQAHGYTF. The CDR3 DNA reads as TGTGCCAGCAGCTTCGGTGGGCAGGCGCATGGCTACACCTTC.

There are a few counts of this clonotype. The chain uses TRBV5-1 and TRBJ2-2, with D unclear. The germline gives CDR1 SGHRS, CDR2 YFSETQ. This CDR3 has 16 residues. V was clipped by 2 bases and J by 2 bases, with 13 bases between them. In DNA form, the CDR3 reads TGCGCCAGCAGCTTCGGTCGTAGTATAAACACCGGGGAGCTGTTTTTT. Translated: CASSFGRSINTGELFF.

This clonotype was counted a few times. This chain connects TRBV11-2 to TRBJ1-6; D remains unclear. Germline values: CDR1 SGHAT, CDR2 FQNNGV. Trimming removed 3 bases from V and 6 bases from J, with 18 bases in between. The CDR3 is 17 residues long. The CDR3 loop is CASSLGRLNGFNSPLHF. In DNA form, the CDR3 reads TGTGCCAGCAGCTTGGGTCGACTTAACGGGTTTAATTCACCCCTCCACTTT.

This clonotype was detected only a few times. The chain uses TRBV10-3 and TRBJ2-5, with 7 bases matching TRBD1. The CDR3 consists of 14 residues. Germline V CDR1 and CDR2: ENHRY, SYGVKD. V was clipped by 9 bases and J by 1 base; unmatched bases: 8. CDR3 sequence: CAINRGTAQETQYF. The CDR3, as DNA: TGTGCCATAAACCGAGGGACAGCCCAAGAGACCCAGTACTTC.

The chain couples TRBV7-2 to TRBJ2-7, with TRBD1 matching over 7 bases. J lost 3 bases, V lost 5 bases, and 4 bases had no gene match. This CDR3 is built from 13 residues. CDR1 and CDR2 from the germline V gene are SGHTA and FQGNSA. The CDR3 coding sequence is TGTGCCAGCAGCACTGGGACAGTCTACGAGCAGTACTTC. Its translation: CASSTGTVYEQYF.

This chain joins TRBV6-2 or TRBV6-3 and TRBJ1-5, with 8 bases fitting TRBD1. The trim removed 2 bases at V and 5 bases at J, leaving 5 bases unmatched. The CDR3 is 15 residues long. Per the germline V gene, CDR1 is MNHEY and CDR2 is SVGEGT. The CDR3 sequence is CASSYEDRDYQPQHF. In nucleotides, the CDR3 is TGTGCCAGCAGTTACGAGGACAGGGATTATCAGCCCCAGCATTTT.

This clonotype was recorded a few times. Here the CDR3 reads CAWSVRETQYF. For the CDR3, the DNA is TGTGCCTGGAGTGTGAGGGAGACCCAGTACTTC. V and J are TRBV30 and TRBJ2-5; no clear D gene. This CDR3 has 11 residues. Germline CDR1 and CDR2: GTSNPN and SVGIG (reference sequence). V lost 0 bases and J lost 5, with 4 bases in between.

The chain combines TRBV9 with TRBJ2-3; 7 bases are shared with TRBD2. CDR3 length equals 18 residues. Trimming removed 0 bases from V and 0 bases from J; junction bases left unmatched: 10. CDR1 is SGDLS and CDR2 is YYNGEE in the germline V gene. The CDR3 coding sequence is TGTGCCAGCAGCGTAGAGGCGGGAGCTGAAATTAGCACAGATACGCAGTATTTT. It specifies CASSVEAGAEISTDTQYF.

The gene calls are TRBV15 and TRBJ1-1, with unresolved D. Per the germline V gene, CDR1 is LNHNV and CDR2 is YYDKDF (reference sequence). The CDR3 runs to 16 residues. Trimming cost V 0 bases and J 1 base, with 12 bases left between them. The CDR3 nucleotides read TGTGCCACCAGCAGAGATGCCGACGCCCAGAACACTGAAGCTTTCTTT. Amino acids: CATSRDADAQNTEAFF.

The chain carries TRBV12-3 or TRBV12-4 and TRBJ1-6; the D is unclear. V was cut by 2 bases and J by 2 bases, with 16 bases left in between. The CDR3 is 18 residues long. CDR3 loop: CASSLRSPGLPYNSPLHF. CDR3 nucleotide sequence: TGTGCCAGCAGTTTAAGGTCCCCAGGACTTCCCTATAATTCACCCCTCCACTTT.